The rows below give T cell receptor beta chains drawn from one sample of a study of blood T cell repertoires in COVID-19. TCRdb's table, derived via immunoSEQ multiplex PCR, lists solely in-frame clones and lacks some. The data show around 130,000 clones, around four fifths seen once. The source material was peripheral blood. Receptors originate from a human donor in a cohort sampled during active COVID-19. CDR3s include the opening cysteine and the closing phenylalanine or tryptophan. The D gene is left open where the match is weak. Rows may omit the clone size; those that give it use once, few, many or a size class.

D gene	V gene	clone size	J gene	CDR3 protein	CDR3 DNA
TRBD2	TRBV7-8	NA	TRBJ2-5	CASSRLGAGQETQYF	TGTGCCAGCAGTCGCCTCGGAGCGGGGCAAGAGACCCAGTACTTC
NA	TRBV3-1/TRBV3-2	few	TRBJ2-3	CASSHEYTDTQYF	TGTGCCAGCAGTCACGAGTACACAGATACGCAGTATTTT
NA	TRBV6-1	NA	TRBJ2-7	CASSEEDGFIYEQYF	TGTGCCAGCAGTGAAGAAGACGGGTTTATCTACGAGCAGTACTTC
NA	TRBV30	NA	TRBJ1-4	CAWSPNSSTNEKLFF	TGTGCCTGGAGTCCGAACAGTTCAACTAATGAAAAACTGTTTTTT
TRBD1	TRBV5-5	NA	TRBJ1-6	CASSFQGGNNSPLHF	TGTGCCAGCAGCTTTCAGGGGGGAAATAATTCACCCCTCCACTTT
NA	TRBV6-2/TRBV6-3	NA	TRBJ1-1	CASSYSRTANTEAFF	TGTGCCAGCAGTTACTCTAGGACAGCGAACACTGAAGCTTTCTTT
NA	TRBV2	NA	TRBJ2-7	CASSEGPIPPYEQYF	TGTGCCAGCAGTGAAGGGCCCATCCCACCCTACGAGCAGTACTTC
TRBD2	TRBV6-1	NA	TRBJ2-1	CASSEKSLAGVGGLNEQFF	TGTGCCAGCAGTGAAAAGTCTCTAGCGGGGGTTGGGGGACTCAATGAGCAGTTCTTC
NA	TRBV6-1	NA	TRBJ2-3	CASSGSPTGGTDTQYF	TGTGCCAGCAGTGGATCCCCGACAGGTGGCACAGATACGCAGTATTTT
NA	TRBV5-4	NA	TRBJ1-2	CASSPPARPYGYTF	TGTGCCAGCAGCCCTCCCGCGCGTCCCTATGGCTACACCTTC
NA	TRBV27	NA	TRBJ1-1	CASSLGRERRTEAFF	TGTGCCAGCAGTTTAGGGAGAGAAAGGAGGACTGAAGCTTTCTTT
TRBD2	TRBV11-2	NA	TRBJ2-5	CASSPIWGTIQETQYF	TGTGCCAGCAGCCCCATTTGGGGGACTATCCAAGAGACCCAGTACTTC
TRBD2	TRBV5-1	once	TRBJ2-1	CASSLGGAQSYNEQFF	TGCGCCAGCAGCCTCGGGGGGGCCCAATCCTACAATGAGCAGTTCTTC
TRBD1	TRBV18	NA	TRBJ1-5	CASSRAGGTQPQHF	TGTGCCAGCTCACGGGCAGGGGGCACTCAGCCCCAGCATTTT
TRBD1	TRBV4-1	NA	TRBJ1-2	CASSQGGTGRHGYTF	TGCGCCAGCAGCCAAGGAGGGACAGGGCGACATGGCTACACCTTC
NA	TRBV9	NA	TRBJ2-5	CASSLSPGHDQETQYF	TGTGCCAGCAGCCTTAGTCCGGGACATGATCAAGAGACCCAGTACTTC
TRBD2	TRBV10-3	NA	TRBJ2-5	CAISEFGGGQETQYF	TGTGCCATCAGTGAGTTTGGGGGGGGGCAAGAGACCCAGTACTTC
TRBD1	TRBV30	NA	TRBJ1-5	CAWSVAGGNWNQPQHF	TGTGCCTGGAGTGTGGCAGGGGGTAATTGGAATCAGCCCCAGCATTTT
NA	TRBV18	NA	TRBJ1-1	CASSPIGVWGTEAFF	TGTGCCAGCTCACCGATCGGGGTTTGGGGCACTGAAGCTTTCTTT
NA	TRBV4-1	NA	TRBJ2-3	CASSRVQRVTTDTQYF	TGCGCCAGCAGCCGGGTTCAACGGGTTACCACAGATACGCAGTATTTT
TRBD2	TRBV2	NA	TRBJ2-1	CASSGLAGTSYNEQFF	TGTGCCAGCAGTGGATTAGCGGGGACCTCCTACAATGAGCAGTTCTTC
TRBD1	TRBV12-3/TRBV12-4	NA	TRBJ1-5	CASSLTGDQPQHF	TGTGCCAGCAGCCTAACAGGGGATCAGCCCCAGCATTTT
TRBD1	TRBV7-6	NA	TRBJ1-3	CASSLAPGTGAHPGNTIYF	TGTGCCAGCAGCTTGGCCCCCGGGACAGGGGCCCACCCTGGAAACACCATATATTTT
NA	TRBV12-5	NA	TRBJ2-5	CASGPREEETQYF	TGTGCTAGTGGTCCACGAGAGGAAGAGACCCAGTACTTC
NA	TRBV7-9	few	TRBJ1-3	CASARADGNTIYF	TGTGCCTCGGCCAGGGCCGATGGAAACACCATATATTTT
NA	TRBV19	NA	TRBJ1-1	CASSIGLAVSEAFF	TGTGCCAGTAGTATAGGTCTGGCAGTCTCTGAAGCTTTCTTT
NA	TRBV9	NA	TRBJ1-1	CASSVVGSGDTEAFF	TGTGCCAGCAGCGTAGTGGGGTCGGGGGACACTGAAGCTTTCTTT
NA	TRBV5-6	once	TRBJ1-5	CASSWAGQPNQPQHF	TGTGCCAGCAGCTGGGCAGGACAGCCAAATCAGCCCCAGCATTTT
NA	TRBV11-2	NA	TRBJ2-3	CASSSLAGASTDTQYF	TGTGCCAGCAGCTCTTTGGCGGGGGCGAGCACAGATACGCAGTATTTT
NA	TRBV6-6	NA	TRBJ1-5	CASSYSPGLHQPQHF	TGTGCCAGCAGTTACTCCCCAGGCTTGCACCAGCCCCAGCATTTT
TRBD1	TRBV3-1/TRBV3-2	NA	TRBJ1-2	CASSQTSGQGNGYTF	TGTGCCAGCAGCCAGACCTCCGGACAGGGTAATGGCTACACCTTC
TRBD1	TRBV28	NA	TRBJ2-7	CASSLLLGTGSSYEQYF	TGTGCCAGCAGTCTCCTTTTGGGGACAGGTAGCTCCTACGAGCAGTACTTC
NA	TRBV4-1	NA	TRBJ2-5	CASSHVLQGKQETQYF	TGCGCCAGCAGCCACGTGCTCCAGGGAAAACAAGAGACCCAGTACTTC
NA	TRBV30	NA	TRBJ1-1	CAWNRGFNTEAFF	TGTGCCTGGAACCGGGGTTTCAACACTGAAGCTTTCTTT
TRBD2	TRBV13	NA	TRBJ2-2	CASSQSGGRTGELFF	TGTGCCAGCAGCCAGAGCGGGGGGCGCACCGGGGAGCTGTTTTTT
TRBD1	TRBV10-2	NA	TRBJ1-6	CASREGQGDSPLHF	TGCGCCAGCCGGGAGGGACAGGGGGATTCACCCCTCCACTTT
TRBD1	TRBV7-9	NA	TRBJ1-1	CASSLAQGALTEAFF	TGTGCCAGCAGCTTAGCGCAGGGGGCATTGACTGAAGCTTTCTTT
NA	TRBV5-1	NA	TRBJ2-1	CASSLDVDNEQFF	TGCGCCAGCAGCTTGGACGTAGACAATGAGCAGTTCTTC
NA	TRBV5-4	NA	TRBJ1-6	CASSLAAGSGTPLHF	TGTGCCAGCAGCTTGGCCGCAGGGTCTGGTACACCCCTCCACTTT
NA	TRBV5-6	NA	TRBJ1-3	CASSLLGGSGNTIYF	TGTGCCAGCAGCTTGTTGGGGGGATCCGGAAACACCATATATTTT
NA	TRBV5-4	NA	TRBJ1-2	CASSPSGNYGYTF	TGTGCCAGCAGCCCCTCGGGGAACTATGGCTACACCTTC
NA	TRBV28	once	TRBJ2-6	CASSLRRGAGANVLTF	TGTGCCAGCAGTTTAAGGAGGGGAGCAGGGGCCAACGTCCTGACTTTC
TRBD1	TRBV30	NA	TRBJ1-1	CAWAGQGITEAFF	TGTGCCTGGGCCGGACAGGGGATCACTGAAGCTTTCTTT
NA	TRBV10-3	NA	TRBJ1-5	CAISEGGSNQPQHF	TGTGCCATCAGTGAGGGGGGGAGCAATCAGCCCCAGCATTTT
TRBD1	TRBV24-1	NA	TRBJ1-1	CATSRQGWNTEAFF	TGTGCCACCAGCCGACAGGGGTGGAACACTGAAGCTTTCTTT
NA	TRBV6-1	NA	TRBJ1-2	CASSETRRLGYTF	TGTGCCAGCAGTGAGACACGCCGTCTTGGCTACACCTTC